The source of this T cell receptor (beta chain) is a study of tumor-infiltrating lymphocytes in oesophageal squamous cell carcinoma. Using its own MiXCR run on the PCR reads, TCRdb lists one record per CDR3 protein. The sample holds over 10,000 distinct CDR3 sequences; around 56% are singletons and the top ten take less than 35%. This CDR3 is 13 amino acids long. The V end lost 5 bases, the J end lost 11 bases, and 17 bases lay between the germline ends. CDR1 SGHVT and CDR2 SQSDAQ come from the germline V gene. In its sample, this clonotype was seen a few times. The chain joins TRBV7-4 to TRBJ2-3; D is tentatively TRBD1 or TRBD2 (5 bases each). This receptor was obtained from a female donor with esophageal squamous cell carcinoma. The sequencing sample was made of esophageal tumor tissue. The CDR3 region has the DNA TGTGCCAGCAGCCCCGGTGGGGGATACGAGCAGTATTTT. Its translation: CASSPGGGYEQYF.